This paragraph covers one T cell receptor beta chain sequence. The data stem from a study of control samples from healthy donors and cancer patients. Germline values: CDR1 GTSNPN, CDR2 SVGIG (reference sequence). The J segment lost 2 bases and the V segment lost 2 bases, leaving 2 bases of the junction unmatched. This CDR3 is 14 amino acids long. Data came from immunoSEQ multiplex PCR; TCRdb stores just in-frame clones and leaves some out. The repertoire consists of roughly 120,000 clones, with approximately 90% occurring once and the leading ten covering around 3.5%. This receptor was identified in a woman between 55 and 75 years old with lung cancer. The rearrangement uses TRBV30 and TRBJ1-1; TRBD1 matches 10 bases. Input material: PBMCs. The CDR3 DNA sequence: TGTGCCTGGAGTCGGGACAGGGGAAACACTGAAGCTTTCTTT. Protein: CAWSRDRGNTEAFF.